This TCR beta chain was captured by sequencing in a study of CD8+ T cells in alopecia areata. The treatment here: oral pan-JAK inhibitor, 5-10 mg twice daily. Isolation of CD4+ and CD8+ T cells from PBMCs was achieved by sorting. Comment on this clone: The junction departs from the called germline gene at one end, perhaps through a read error.

Sequencing used cDNA as its template, made by extracting RNA and reverse transcribing it. The table came from immunoSEQ multiplex PCR; TCRdb's copy has only in-frame clones and leaves some out. The sample has approximately 220,000 clones, around two fifths seen once. The CDR3 is made up of 14 amino acids. The V gene's germline CDR1 is SGHVS and CDR2 FNYEAQ. The sequence derives from a human donor with alopecia areata. The sequencing used CD4+ T cells sorted from blood, collected at approximately week 31, from a patient treated with tofacitinib. The chain carries TRBV7-6 and TRBJ2-5; TRBD2 agrees at 8 bases. The CDR3 protein is CASSSSGSGETQYF. CDR3 sequence (DNA): TGTGCTAGCAGCTCAAGCGGGAGCGGCGAGACCCAGTACTTC.